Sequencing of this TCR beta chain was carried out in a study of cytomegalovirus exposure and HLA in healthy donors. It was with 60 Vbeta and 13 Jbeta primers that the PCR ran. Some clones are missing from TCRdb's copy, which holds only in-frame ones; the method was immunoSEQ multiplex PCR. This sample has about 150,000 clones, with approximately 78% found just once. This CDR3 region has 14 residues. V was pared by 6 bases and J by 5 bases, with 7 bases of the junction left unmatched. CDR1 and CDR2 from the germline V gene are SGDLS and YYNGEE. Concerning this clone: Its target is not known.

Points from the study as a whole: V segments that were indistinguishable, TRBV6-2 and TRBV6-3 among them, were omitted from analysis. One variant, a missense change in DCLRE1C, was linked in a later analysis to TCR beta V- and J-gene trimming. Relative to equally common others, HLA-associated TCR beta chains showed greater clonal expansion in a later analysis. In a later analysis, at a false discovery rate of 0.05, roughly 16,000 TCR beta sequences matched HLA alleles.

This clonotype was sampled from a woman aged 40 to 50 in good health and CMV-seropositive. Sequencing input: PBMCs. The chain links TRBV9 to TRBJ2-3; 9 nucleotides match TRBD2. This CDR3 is CASMRGGREDTQYF. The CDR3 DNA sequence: TGTGCCAGCATGCGGGGGGGCCGGGAAGATACGCAGTATTTT.